The 18 T cell receptor beta chains in this list originate from one sample, sequenced in a study of identical twins. Each CDR3 protein gets one entry after TCRdb re-called the 5' RACE reads with MiXCR. The sample has some 250,000 distinct CDR3 sequences, roughly 13% seen once. The same sample was also used in a study of yellow fever vaccine responses in identical twins.

Sequencing was performed on memory (CD45RO+) T cells sorted from blood. These receptor sequences come from a woman between 18 and 29 years old in good health.

V is TRBV15 and J is TRBJ2-7; the match to TRBD2 covers 8 bases. The germline V gene encodes CDR1 LNHNV and CDR2 YYDKDF (reference sequence). The trim removed 8 bases at V and 6 bases at J, leaving 9 bases unmatched. The CDR3 length is 13 residues. The CDR3 region has the DNA TGTGCCACCCGAAGGCGGGGGGACGGCGAGCAGTACTTC. This sequence encodes CATRRRGDGEQYF. The entire variable domain, with the rest obtained from reference TRBV15 and TRBJ2-7, is as follows: DAMVIQNPRYQVTQFGKPVTLSCSQTLNHNVMYWYQQKSSQAPKLLFHYYDKDFNNEADTPDNFQSRRPNTSFCFLDIRSPGLGDTAMYLCATRRRGDGEQYFGPGTRLTVT.

This clonotype was observed at least ten times. The chain joins TRBV12-3 or TRBV12-4 to TRBJ1-3, with D unclear. Between the trimmed V and J ends, which lost 5 bases and 3 bases, there was a span of 14 bases. CDR3 length: 15 amino acids. The CDR3 protein is CASSPRALNGNTIYF. For the CDR3, the DNA is TGTGCCAGCAGTCCCCGGGCCCTAAATGGAAACACCATATATTTT.

This clonotype was recorded at least ten times. The chain links TRBV11-2 to TRBJ2-5; the D gene is possibly TRBD2 (7 bases). The CDR3 totals 16 residues. Trimming removed 1 base at V and 6 bases at J, with 18 bases between. Germline loops: CDR1 SGHAT, CDR2 FQNNGV. The CDR3 here is CASSLGFGGLPKTQYF. CDR3 in DNA: TGTGCCAGCAGCTTAGGGTTCGGGGGGCTTCCAAAGACCCAGTACTTC.

Only a few counts were recorded for this clonotype. The J gene is TRBJ2-7, the V gene TRBV29-1, with 10 bases aligning to TRBD2. This CDR3 comprises 11 residues. V was pared by 4 bases and J by 6 bases, with 0 bases of the junction left unmatched. Germline CDR1 SQVTM, CDR2 ANQGSEA. The CDR3 nucleotides read TGCAGCGTTGGACTAGCGGGCGAGCAGTACTTC. Amino acid sequence: CSVGLAGEQYF.

This clonotype showed up just a few times. V and J are TRBV4-3 and TRBJ2-1; TRBD2 is a possible D gene (6 bases). Trimming shortened V by 1 base and J by 12 bases, and 13 bases separated the two germline ends. Germline CDR1 LGHNA, CDR2 YSLEER. The CDR3 spans 13 residues. The CDR3 coding sequence is TGCGCCAGCAGCCAAGTCGGGGGTTCGGGGCAGTTCTTC. It specifies CASSQVGGSGQFF.

This clonotype was recorded a few times. The rearrangement uses TRBV28 and TRBJ2-5; TRBD2 is a possible D gene (5 bases). The CDR3 length is 14 residues. V lost 8 bases, J lost 7 bases, and 20 bases lay in between. Germline CDR1 reads MDHEN; CDR2 reads SYDVKM. The CDR3 spells CASSGVRHRRTQYF. CDR3 sequence (DNA): TGTGCCAGCTCCGGGGTCCGACACCGGCGGACCCAGTACTTC. Full variable domain (remainder filled in from reference TRBV28 and TRBJ2-5): DVKVTQSSRYLVKRTGEKVFLECVQDMDHENMFWYRQDPGLGLRLIYFSYDVKMKEKGDIPEGYSVSREKKERFSLILESASTNQTSMYLCASSGVRHRRTQYFGPGTRLLVL.

This clonotype was seen a few times. This chain joins TRBV11-2 and TRBJ2-4; either TRBD1 or TRBD2 may fit D (6 bases each). CDR1 is SGHAT and CDR2 is FQNNGV in the germline V gene. The germline V and J ends were trimmed by 8 bases and 2 bases, with 19 bases remaining between them. The CDR3 contains 16 residues. CDR3 bases: TGTGCCAGCGGCCTGCAACCTCGGGGGCCCAAAAACATTCAGTACTTC. This sequence encodes CASGLQPRGPKNIQYF.

This clonotype was detected many times. The chain carries TRBV20-1 and TRBJ1-1; no clear D. The germline V and J ends were trimmed by 0 bases and 2 bases, with 13 bases remaining between them. The CDR3 contains 15 residues. Germline CDR1 reads DFQATT; CDR2 reads SNEGSKA (reference sequence). The CDR3 loop is CSARDLNFINTEAFF. The CDR3 nucleotides read TGCAGTGCTAGAGATCTGAATTTCATAAACACTGAAGCTTTCTTT.

Ten or more counts support this clonotype. The chain recombines TRBV20-1 with TRBJ1-3; the D gene is possibly TRBD1 (5 bases). Looked up from germline, CDR1 is DFQATT and CDR2 is SNEGSKA (reference sequence). Trimming stripped 2 bases from V and 0 bases from J, with 17 bases between. The CDR3 is 17 amino acids. The CDR3 nucleotides are TGCAGTGCTAGATTGGGGCACGTCAAGAGCTCTGGAAACACCATATATTTT. This sequence encodes CSARLGHVKSSGNTIYF.

The rearrangement joins TRBV7-2 to TRBJ2-7, with D perhaps matching TRBD1 (6 bases). Germline assignment: CDR1 SGHTA and CDR2 FQGNSA. Trimming pared 1 base from V and 2 bases from J, leaving 12 bases between. The CDR3 is 15 amino acids. CDR3 region: CASSLVAGATYEQYF. CDR3 sequence (DNA): TGTGCCAGCAGCTTAGTGGCAGGGGCCACCTACGAGCAGTACTTC.

Only a few counts were recorded for this clonotype. The junction departs from germline at one end; a sequencing error may be responsible. J is TRBJ1-1 and V is TRBV18; a weak D match, TRBD1 (5 bases). The CDR3 covers 16 residues. The germline CDR1 and CDR2 sequences are KGHSH and LQKENI. The CDR3 spells CASSPPGRAVGTEAFF. CDR3 sequence (DNA): TGTGCCAGCTCTCCACCGGGCAGGGCGGTTGGCACTGAAGCTTTCTTT.

V is TRBV24-1 and J is TRBJ2-2; D gene ambiguous. The CDR3 length is 14 residues. Per the germline V gene, CDR1 is KGHDR and CDR2 is SFDVKD. V was cut by 0 bases and J by 2 bases, with 3 bases left in between. The CDR3 coding sequence is TGTGCCACCAGTGATTTGACAAACACCGGGGAGCTGTTTTTT. Protein: CATSDLTNTGELFF.

This clonotype was picked up a small number of times. The chain couples TRBV2 to TRBJ1-3; unclear D gene. This CDR3 comprises 14 residues. V gave up 9 bases and J gave up 1 base, with 13 bases separating them. CDR1 is SNHLY, CDR2 FYNNEI, per germline. The CDR3 reads CASRGTASGNTIYF. DNA of the CDR3: TGTGCCAGTCGGGGAACGGCATCTGGAAACACCATATATTTT.

The sample holds many counts of this clonotype. The chain uses TRBV12-3 or TRBV12-4 and TRBJ2-7; no clear D gene. Deletions cut 6 bases from V and 5 bases from J, with 14 bases between. The CDR3 contains 13 residues. CDR3 in amino acids: CASSQRLPNEQYF. For the CDR3, the DNA is TGTGCCAGCAGCCAACGACTCCCCAACGAGCAGTACTTC.

In its sample, this clonotype was seen a few times. The chain carries TRBV7-9 and TRBJ2-7; the D gene is possibly TRBD2 (5 bases). Between the trimmed V and J ends, which lost 7 bases and 0 bases, there was a span of 10 bases. The CDR3 covers 13 residues. In germline, CDR1 is SEHNR, CDR2 FQNEAQ (reference sequence). The CDR3 is CASTTGNSYEQYF. CDR3 sequence (DNA): TGTGCCAGCACGACCGGGAACTCCTACGAGCAGTACTTC. Drawing the rest from reference TRBV7-9 and TRBJ2-7, the complete variable domain is DTGVSQNPRHKITKRGQNVTFRCDPISEHNRLYWYRQTLGQGPEFLTYFQNEAQLEKSRLLSDRFSAERPKGSFSTLEIQRTEQGDSAMYLCASTTGNSYEQYFGPGTRLTVT.

This clonotype showed up just a few times. J is TRBJ1-4 and V is TRBV3-1, with D maybe TRBD1 (5 bases). The V gene lost 3 bases and the J gene lost 7 bases, with 12 bases spanning the gap. Germline V gene lookup returns CDR1 LGHDT and CDR2 YNNKEL (reference sequence). The CDR3 length is 14 residues. DNA of the CDR3: TGTGCCAGCAGCCAGGAGGGTGGGGGTGAAAAACTGTTTTTT. Translating gives CASSQEGGGEKLFF.

The chain is built from TRBV3-1 and TRBJ2-2; no clear D gene. V was trimmed by 2 bases and J by 6 bases, leaving 7 bases between them. The CDR3 contains 13 residues. The germline gives CDR1 LGHDT, CDR2 YNNKEL (reference sequence). The CDR3 DNA sequence: TGTGCCAGCAGCCAACCGCAGCCCGGGGAGCTGTTTTTT. Amino acids: CASSQPQPGELFF.

This clonotype was detected only a few times. The chain links TRBV2 to TRBJ1-6; 7 positions agree with TRBD1. Germline CDR1 is SNHLY and CDR2 is FYNNEI. V lost 6 bases to trimming and J lost 8 bases; unmatched junction nucleotides: 10. The CDR3 sequence is 15 residues long. The DNA of the CDR3 is TGTGCCAGCAGCCCACAGGGGTTAGGGGATTCACCCCTCCACTTT. It codes for CASSPQGLGDSPLHF.